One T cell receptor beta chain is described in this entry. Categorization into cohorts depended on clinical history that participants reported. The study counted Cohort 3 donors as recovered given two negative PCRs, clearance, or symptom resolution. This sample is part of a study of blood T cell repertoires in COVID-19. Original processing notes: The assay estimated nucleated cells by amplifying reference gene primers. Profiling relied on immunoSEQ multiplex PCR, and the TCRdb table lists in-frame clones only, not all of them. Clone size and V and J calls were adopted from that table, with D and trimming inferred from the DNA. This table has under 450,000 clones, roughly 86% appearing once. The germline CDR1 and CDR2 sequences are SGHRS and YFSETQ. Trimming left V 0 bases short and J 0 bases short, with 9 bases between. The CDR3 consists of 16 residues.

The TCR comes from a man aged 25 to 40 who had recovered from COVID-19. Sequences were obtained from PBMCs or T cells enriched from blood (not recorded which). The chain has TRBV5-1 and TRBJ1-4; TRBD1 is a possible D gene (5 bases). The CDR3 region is CASSLGGTSTNEKLFF. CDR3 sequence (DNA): TGCGCCAGCAGCTTGGGGGGCACATCAACTAATGAAAAACTGTTTTTT.